The 12 T cell receptor beta chains below all came from one sample that was sequenced in a study of shared clonotypes between healthy human individuals. TCRdb's copy holds only in-frame clones and misses some; the assay was immunoSEQ multiplex PCR. The top ten clones hold roughly 1.1% of a sample with about 2 million clones, approximately 94% of them seen once. Terminally differentiated effector memory CD45RA+ cells were excluded by CCR7 positive selection of CD45RO-negative cells. Sequencing input: naive CD8+ T cells sorted from blood. The receptors stem from a man younger than 35 in good health.

This chain uses TRBV7-6 with TRBJ2-3; TRBD2 matches at 8 bases. Germline V gene lookup returns CDR1 SGHVS and CDR2 FNYEAQ. The CDR3 is made up of 17 amino acids. The junction had 13 bases not matched to a gene; V was cut back by 3 bases and J by 5 bases. The CDR3 nucleotides are TGTGCCAGCAGCTTCCCCGACACCGGGGGGGCCATAGATACGCAGTATTTT. It translates to CASSFPDTGGAIDTQYF.

The gene calls are TRBV27 and TRBJ2-6; 7 bases agree with TRBD2. There are 14 residues in the CDR3. The V segment lost 8 bases and the J segment 1 base; nucleotides outside the gene matches: 2. CDR1 is MNHEY, CDR2 SMNVEV, per germline (reference sequence). The CDR3, as DNA: TGTGCCAGCGGGGAGGGGTCTGGGGCCAACGTCCTGACTTTC. This gives the protein CASGEGSGANVLTF.

The chain employs TRBV11-2 and TRBJ1-4, with D unclear. The CDR3 sequence is 14 residues long. Deletions cut 4 bases from V and 7 bases from J, with 13 bases between. Germline loops: CDR1 SGHAT, CDR2 FQNNGV. The CDR3 DNA sequence: TGTGCCAGCAGCTCAGGATCCTTTAGTGAAAAACTGTTTTTT. It yields the protein CASSSGSFSEKLFF.

The chain employs TRBV27 and TRBJ2-5; D is possibly TRBD2 (6 bases). The length of the CDR3 is 13 residues. CDR1 is MNHEY, CDR2 SMNVEV, per germline (reference sequence). V lost 0 bases to trimming and J lost 5 bases, with 7 bases between them. The CDR3 nucleotides are TGTGCCAGCAGTTTATCGGCGGGGGAGACCCAGTACTTC. Protein product: CASSLSAGETQYF.

The chain is built from TRBV5-6 and TRBJ2-5; TRBD1 matches at 7 bases. Germline V gene sequence: CDR1 SGHDT, CDR2 YYEEEE. Trimming at V came to 2 bases and at J to 1 base, leaving 5 bases not matched to a gene. This CDR3 has 15 amino acids. CDR3 residues: CASSFVQGSQETQYF. CDR3 DNA sequence: TGTGCCAGCAGCTTCGTACAGGGGAGCCAAGAGACCCAGTACTTC.

V gene TRBV5-4 combines with J gene TRBJ2-5, with D perhaps TRBD1 or TRBD2 (5 bases each). The CDR3 extends over 17 amino acids. The V end lost 0 bases, the J end lost 2 bases, and 17 bases lay between the germline ends. Germline V gene sequence: CDR1 SGHNT, CDR2 YYREEE (reference sequence). The CDR3 sequence: CASSLASMGDGQETQYF. For the CDR3, the DNA is TGTGCCAGCAGCTTGGCCTCTATGGGGGACGGGCAAGAGACCCAGTACTTC.

The chain links TRBV27 to TRBJ2-7; TRBD1 matches 8 bases. The J segment lost 5 bases and the V segment lost 5 bases, leaving 8 bases of the junction unmatched. CDR3 length: 14 amino acids. Germline V CDR1 and CDR2: MNHEY, SMNVEV (reference sequence). CDR3 protein: CASSLRTGSHEQYF. In DNA form, the CDR3 reads TGTGCCAGCAGTCTACGGACAGGGAGCCACGAGCAGTACTTC.

The chain carries TRBV14 and TRBJ1-1; D is unclear. The CDR3 length is 12 residues. V shed 6 bases and J shed 5 bases, with 10 bases lying between them. CDR1 and CDR2 from the germline V gene are SGHDN and FVKESK. DNA for the CDR3: TGTGCCAGCAGTTCGTGGGATACTGAAGCTTTCTTT. Residues: CASSSWDTEAFF.

The J gene is TRBJ1-1, the V gene TRBV27; perhaps TRBD1 as D (6 bases). The ends were cut back, 3 bases at V and 1 base at J, with 12 bases in the middle. The CDR3 length is 15 residues. CDR1 and CDR2 from the germline V gene are MNHEY and SMNVEV (reference sequence). This chain's CDR3 is CASSLSTGQNTEAFF. In DNA, the CDR3 is TGTGCCAGCAGTTTGTCGACAGGCCAGAACACTGAAGCTTTCTTT.

V and J are TRBV5-8 and TRBJ2-1, with 8 nucleotides matching TRBD1. The CDR3 is 14 residues long. Germline CDR1 and CDR2: SGHTS and YDEGEE. The trim removed 5 bases at V and 6 bases at J, leaving 7 bases unmatched. CDR3 DNA: TGTGCCAGCAGGATCGGACAGGGCTTCAATGAGCAGTTCTTC. It is translated as CASRIGQGFNEQFF.

The J gene is TRBJ2-1, the V gene TRBV7-2, with TRBD2 identical over 13 bases. J lost 7 bases, V lost 1 base, and 7 bases had no gene match. The CDR3 totals 17 residues. In germline, CDR1 is SGHTA, CDR2 FQGNSA. DNA for the CDR3: TGTGCCAGCAGCTTAGGGGCCGGGACTAGCGGGACTAATGAGCAGTTCTTC. Translating it yields CASSLGAGTSGTNEQFF.

As concerns this clone: In the same sample, other DNA sequences code for this CDR3. The chain has TRBV30 and TRBJ2-7; the match to TRBD1 covers 7 bases. The J segment lost 2 bases and the V segment lost 0 bases, leaving 4 bases of the junction unmatched. Germline values: CDR1 GTSNPN, CDR2 SVGIG (reference sequence). The CDR3 contains 14 residues. The CDR3 here is CAWSVGDRAYEQYF. Here the CDR3 DNA reads TGTGCCTGGAGTGTAGGTGACAGGGCCTACGAGCAGTACTTC.